These 18 T cell receptor beta chains came from one sample sequenced in a study of blood T cell repertoires in COVID-19. Clones were sequenced by immunoSEQ multiplex PCR, and TCRdb holds only the in-frame ones, with some missing. The table lists about 190,000 clones, over 75% of them singletons. The sample taken for sequencing was peripheral blood. The receptors originated from a man in his forties or fifties who had recovered from COVID-19.

The chain carries TRBV19 and TRBJ2-7; 12 bases map to TRBD2. CDR3 size: 16 residues. J gave up 3 bases and V 6 bases, and 9 bases lay outside the gene matches. Germline CDR1 and CDR2: LNHDA and SQIVND (reference sequence). As DNA, the CDR3 is TGTGCCAGTAGGACTCGACTAGCGGGAGATAGCTACGAGCAGTACTTC. This sequence encodes CASRTRLAGDSYEQYF.

V is TRBV2 and J is TRBJ1-4; no clear D. Germline V gene sequence: CDR1 SNHLY, CDR2 FYNNEI. The CDR3 runs 15 residues. The V and J ends lost 6 bases and 0 bases respectively, with 11 bases between them. Here the CDR3 reads CASRGGRATNEKLFF. CDR3 coding DNA: TGTGCCAGCAGGGGAGGACGAGCAACTAATGAAAAACTGTTTTTT.

The rearrangement uses TRBV10-2 and TRBJ2-7; TRBD2 agrees at 9 bases. This CDR3 comprises 15 residues. CDR1 is WSHSY, CDR2 SAAADI, per germline. After removal of 6 bases from V and 7 bases from J, the junction contained 13 bases not matched to a gene. CDR3 protein: CASRTSGAGVNEQYF. Here the CDR3 DNA reads TGCGCCAGCAGGACTAGCGGCGCGGGAGTTAATGAGCAGTACTTC.

CDR3 residues: CASSLGAGGIGNQPQHF. The CDR3 bases are TGTGCCAGCAGCCTAGGGGCAGGGGGCATTGGGAATCAGCCCCAGCATTTT. This chain uses TRBV7-9 with TRBJ1-5, with TRBD1 identical over 8 bases. The V gene's germline CDR1 is SEHNR and CDR2 FQNEAQ (reference sequence). Unmatched junction bases numbered 13, after V lost 5 bases and J lost 4 bases. The CDR3 spans 17 residues.

The J gene is TRBJ2-7, the V gene TRBV18, with 13 nucleotides matching TRBD2. There are 18 residues in the CDR3. V was clipped by 3 bases and J by 2 bases; unmatched bases: 10. Germline values: CDR1 KGHSH, CDR2 LQKENI. CDR3 sequence: CASSPLRLGLAGAYEQYF. DNA for the CDR3: TGTGCCAGCTCACCCTTGAGACTAGGACTAGCGGGGGCCTACGAGCAGTACTTC.

The chain recombines TRBV6-4 with TRBJ1-5; no clear D gene. CDR1 and CDR2 (germline): MRHNA, SNTAGT. This CDR3 has 16 amino acids. Trimming left V 3 bases short and J 4 bases short, with 16 bases between. CDR3 in DNA: TGTGCCAGCAGTGAAACGGTCCCGGCGGGGAATCAGCCCCAGCATTTT. It encodes CASSETVPAGNQPQHF.

The V call is TRBV5-5, the J call TRBJ1-4, with 9 bases aligning to TRBD1. Germline trimming cut 4 bases from V and 5 bases from J; bases unmatched to any gene: 6. The CDR3 length is 15 residues. CDR1 and CDR2 from the germline V gene are SGHKS and YYEKEE (reference sequence). The CDR3 DNA follows: TGTGCCAGCAGCCCCACCGGGACAGGGAATGAAAAACTGTTTTTT. The encoded protein is CASSPTGTGNEKLFF.

V gene TRBV11-2 combines with J gene TRBJ2-1, with TRBD2 matching 7 bases. J was trimmed by 10 bases and V by 6 bases; bases with no gene match: 12. The CDR3 has 14 amino acids. The germline gives CDR1 SGHAT, CDR2 FQNNGV. DNA of the CDR3: TGTGCCAGCAGGTCCTGGGGAGGGGCTCAGGAGCAGTTCTTC. Translated, it gives CASRSWGGAQEQFF. The complete variable domain, with remaining parts taken from reference TRBV11-2 and TRBJ2-1, reads EAGVAQSPRYKIIEKRQSVAFWCNPISGHATLYWYQQILGQGPKLLIQFQNNGVVDDSQLPKDRFSAERLKGVDSTLKIQPAKLEDSAVYLCASRSWGGAQEQFFGPGTRLTVL.

This clone was counted a few times. This chain uses TRBV21-1 with TRBJ2-1; the table's D gene call, TRBD1, was not cross checked with the DNA. TRBV21-1 is recorded as a pseudogene. The CDR3 is made up of 14 amino acids. CDR3 nucleotides: TGTGCCAGCAGCAGGACAGGGGATCCCAATGAGCAGTTCTTC. Its translation is CASSRTGDPNEQFF.

The J gene is TRBJ2-7, the V gene TRBV28; 14 positions match TRBD2. The CDR3 length is 14 residues. V was pared by 4 bases and J by 9 bases, with 5 bases of the junction left unmatched. Germline V gene sequence: CDR1 MDHEN, CDR2 SYDVKM. CDR3 sequence reads: CASSSGLAGAVQYF. CDR3 in DNA: TGTGCCAGCAGTTCGGGACTAGCGGGAGCCGTGCAGTACTTC.

This chain uses TRBV5-1 with TRBJ1-1; 7 bases match TRBD1. The CDR3 totals 16 residues. The V gene end was trimmed by 6 bases and the J gene end by 1 base; junction bases not matched to a gene: 12. CDR1 and CDR2 from the germline V gene are SGHRS and YFSETQ. CDR3 in amino acids: CASTLNPGQTNTEAFF. In DNA, the CDR3 is TGCGCCAGCACCCTCAACCCGGGACAGACGAACACTGAAGCTTTCTTT. Using reference TRBV5-1 and TRBJ1-1 for the parts outside the CDR3, the full variable domain is KAGVTQTPRYLIKTRGQQVTLSCSPISGHRSVSWYQQTPGQGLQFLFEYFSETQRNKGNFPGRFSGRQFSNSRSEMNVSTLELGDSALYLCASTLNPGQTNTEAFFGQGTRLTVV.

This chain links TRBV4-2 with TRBJ2-1; 9 positions agree with TRBD2. The CDR3 sequence is 16 residues long. V trimming: 1 base; J trimming: 6 bases; junction bases outside the gene matches: 7. From germline, CDR1 is LGHNA and CDR2 YNFKEQ. The CDR3 reads CASSQVGGRAINEQFF. The CDR3 DNA is TGTGCCAGCAGCCAAGTCGGCGGGAGGGCCATCAATGAGCAGTTCTTC.

The chain uses TRBV7-7 and TRBJ2-1, with 11 bases aligning to TRBD2. Trimming cost V 5 bases and J 5 bases; bases outside gene matches: 8. The germline V gene encodes CDR1 SSHAT and CDR2 FNYEAQ (reference sequence). CDR3 length: 16 residues. The CDR3 DNA is TGTGCCAGCAGCCCGACTAGCGGGATATTAAACAATGAGCAGTTCTTC. Translation gives CASSPTSGILNNEQFF.

V gene TRBV24-1 combines with J gene TRBJ2-1, with D perhaps TRBD2 (6 bases). CDR3 length: 13 amino acids. V was trimmed by 9 bases and J by 9 bases, leaving 17 bases between them. From germline, CDR1 is KGHDR and CDR2 SFDVKD. This chain's CDR3 is CATSGRAGREQFF. The CDR3 DNA follows: TGTGCCACCTCCGGCCGGGCGGGGCGTGAGCAGTTCTTC.

This sequence joins TRBV2 and TRBJ2-5, with D perhaps TRBD1 (5 bases). The V gene's germline CDR1 is SNHLY and CDR2 FYNNEI. CDR3 size: 14 residues. The ends were cut back, 4 bases at V and 1 base at J, with 10 bases in the middle. The CDR3 bases are TGTGCCAGCAGTGCAGGGTTGGCCCAAGAGACCCAGTACTTC. This encodes CASSAGLAQETQYF.

This chain joins TRBV7-3 and TRBJ1-1, with D perhaps TRBD1 (6 bases). CDR1 and CDR2 from the germline V gene are SGHTA and FQGTGA. The CDR3 contains 13 residues. V lost 5 bases and J lost 1, with 8 bases in between. The CDR3 nucleotides read TGTGCCAGCAGCCGGGGACAGAACACTGAAGCTTTCTTT. The encoded protein is CASSRGQNTEAFF.

As to this clone: Other DNA sequences in this specimen translate into the identical CDR3. This chain uses TRBV7-9 with TRBJ1-1; possible D gene TRBD1, 6 bases. CDR3 length: 14 residues. The germline gives CDR1 SEHNR, CDR2 FQNEAQ (reference sequence). V lost 1 base, J lost 1 base, and 7 bases lay in between. The CDR3 protein is CASSLGTANTEAFF. CDR3 bases: TGTGCCAGCAGCTTAGGGACAGCGAACACTGAAGCTTTCTTT.

J is TRBJ2-1 and V is TRBV5-1, with D maybe TRBD1 (6 bases). This CDR3 is 16 amino acids long. Germline loops: CDR1 SGHRS, CDR2 YFSETQ. V lost 5 bases to trimming and J lost 0 bases, with 15 bases between them. The CDR3 DNA reads TGCGCCAGCAGTTGGACGAAAGGGGGCTCCTACAATGAGCAGTTCTTC. Amino acid sequence: CASSWTKGGSYNEQFF.